Presented here are 30 T cell receptor beta chains from one specimen sequenced in a study of T cells after yellow fever vaccination. TCRdb reprocessed the 5' RACE reads with MiXCR, giving one entry per CDR3 protein. The profile shows 300,000 to 350,000 distinct CDR3 sequences, 7% to 9% of them singletons. The source material was PBMCs, sampled about 49 days after the first yellow fever vaccination. These receptors came from a man between 18 and 29 years old who received the YFV17D yellow fever vaccine.

The table lists this clonotype with a few counts. The chain links TRBV19 to TRBJ1-5, with D uncertain. V dropped 5 bases and J dropped 7 bases, with 12 bases sitting between them. The CDR3 has 13 residues. Germline V gene data show CDR1 as LNHDA and CDR2 as SQIVND (reference sequence). This CDR3 reads CASSDGVRQPQHF. DNA for the CDR3: TGTGCCAGTAGTGACGGGGTGAGACAGCCCCAGCATTTT.

This clonotype was seen only a few times. The CDR3 bases are TGTGCCTGGAGTAAACCGGGACTAGCGGGTGAGCAGTTCTTC. It translates to CAWSKPGLAGEQFF. The chain employs TRBV30 and TRBJ2-1; 12 bases are a match to TRBD2. Germline-derived CDR1 and CDR2 are GTSNPN and SVGIG (reference sequence). The V gene end was trimmed by 2 bases and the J gene end by 9 bases; junction bases not matched to a gene: 5. The CDR3 is 14 residues long. The full variable domain, with the rest looked up from reference TRBV30 and TRBJ2-1, is SQTIHQWPATLVQPVGSPLSLECTVEGTSNPNLYWYRQAAGRGLQLLFYSVGIGQISSEVPQNLSASRPQDRQFILSSKKLLLSDSGFYLCAWSKPGLAGEQFFGPGTRLTVL.

This clonotype was found a few times. The V and J genes are TRBV4-2 and TRBJ2-2; D is possibly TRBD2 (5 bases). This CDR3 is built from 20 residues. Deletions cut 5 bases from V and 4 bases from J, with 29 bases between. Germline V gene data show CDR1 as LGHNA and CDR2 as YNFKEQ. The chain's CDR3 is CASSVQYRAANWESTGELFF. The DNA of the CDR3 is TGTGCCAGCAGCGTTCAGTACCGGGCCGCAAATTGGGAGAGCACCGGGGAGCTGTTTTTT.

The chain has TRBV6-2 or TRBV6-3 and TRBJ2-1; the D is unclear. CDR3 length: 13 residues. The V and J ends lost 4 bases and 12 bases respectively, with 16 bases between them. Germline V gives CDR1 MNHEY, CDR2 SVGEGT. The DNA for the CDR3 is TGTGCCAGCAGTTCGCACGGCCGTCTTGGGCAGTTCTTC. Translated, it gives CASSSHGRLGQFF.

This clonotype was seen ten or more times. J is TRBJ2-1 and V is TRBV7-9, with 7 bases fitting TRBD2. The CDR3 length is 14 residues. Trimming took 3 bases from V and 1 from J; bases not matched to a gene: 0. Germline-derived CDR1 and CDR2 are SEHNR and FQNEAQ (reference sequence). CDR3 DNA: TGTGCCAGCAGCTTGGGGGGGTCCTACAATGAGCAGTTCTTC. It yields the protein CASSLGGSYNEQFF. The variable domain in full, completed from reference TRBV7-9 and TRBJ2-1, reads DTGVSQNPRHKITKRGQNVTFRCDPISEHNRLYWYRQTLGQGPEFLTYFQNEAQLEKSRLLSDRFSAERPKGSFSTLEIQRTEQGDSAMYLCASSLGGSYNEQFFGPGTRLTVL.

This clonotype appeared a few times. The gene calls are TRBV4-1 and TRBJ2-5; D remains ambiguous. Germline V gene lookup returns CDR1 MGHRA and CDR2 YSYEKL. V was pared by 6 bases and J by 5 bases, with 10 bases between. The CDR3 runs 12 residues. The CDR3, as DNA: TGCGCCAGCAGGGGGAATGAGGAGACCCAGTACTTC. Protein product: CASRGNEETQYF.

This clonotype was found a few times. The CDR3 spells CASKRDSNTEAFF. CDR3 in DNA: TGCGCCAGCAAGCGGGACAGCAACACTGAAGCTTTCTTT. The chain is built from TRBV5-1 and TRBJ1-1, with 7 bases lining up with TRBD1. After removal of 6 bases from V and 2 bases from J, the junction contained 4 bases not matched to a gene. CDR3 length equals 13 residues. Per the germline V gene, CDR1 is SGHRS and CDR2 is YFSETQ.

This clonotype has a handful of counts. The V call is TRBV12-3 or TRBV12-4, the J call TRBJ1-1; D is undetermined. The CDR3 covers 13 residues. Trimming took off 5 bases at V and 3 bases at J, with 10 bases between the two ends. As DNA, the CDR3 is TGTGCCAGCAGTGGGAACAGTTACACTGAAGCTTTCTTT. Protein product: CASSGNSYTEAFF.

The chain links TRBV25-1 to TRBJ2-7; TRBD1 agrees at 8 bases. CDR3 length equals 15 residues. Trimming cost V 3 bases and J 2 bases; bases outside gene matches: 6. Per the germline V gene, CDR1 is MGHDK and CDR2 is SYGVNS. CDR3 nucleotides: TGTGCCAGCAGTGACGAGACAGGGGCCCCCTACGAGCAGTACTTC. It translates to CASSDETGAPYEQYF.

This clonotype has ten or more counts. This chain connects TRBV12-3 or TRBV12-4 to TRBJ2-5; 7 bases line up with TRBD2. The CDR3 extends over 14 amino acids. With 2 bases clipped from V and 4 bases from J, the junction kept 4 bases outside the gene matches. The CDR3 spells CASSLSGGGETQYF. In nucleotides, the CDR3 is TGTGCCAGCAGTTTATCGGGGGGAGGAGAGACCCAGTACTTC.

As regards this clonotype: The junction departs from germline at one end; a sequencing error may be responsible. The chain uses TRBV20-1 and TRBJ2-3; D is uncertain. The length of the CDR3 is 14 residues. Germline V gene data show CDR1 as DFQATT and CDR2 as SNEGSKA (reference sequence). The DNA for the CDR3 is TGCTGTGCTAGATTGGGTAGGCAGGAAGATACGCAGTATTTT. This sequence encodes CCARLGRQEDTQYF.

This clonotype was observed a handful of times. The V and J genes are TRBV5-1 and TRBJ1-3; 10 bases are shared with TRBD1. After removal of 4 bases from V and 1 base from J, the junction contained 8 bases not matched to a gene. This CDR3 contains 17 residues. Germline-derived CDR1 and CDR2 are SGHRS and YFSETQ. Here the CDR3 DNA reads TGCGCCAGCAGCGTCACCGGGACAGGGGAATCTGGAAACACCATATATTTT. This encodes CASSVTGTGESGNTIYF.

The rearrangement links TRBV19 to TRBJ1-5; D remains ambiguous. The CDR3 contains 14 residues. Trimming left V 1 base short and J 2 bases short, with 6 bases between. The germline V gene encodes CDR1 LNHDA and CDR2 SQIVND (reference sequence). CDR3 DNA sequence: TGTGCCAGTAGTATAGTTGACGGCAATCAGCCCCAGCATTTT. As protein: CASSIVDGNQPQHF.

The chain joins TRBV7-2 to TRBJ1-3, with D hard to call. The germline CDR1 and CDR2 sequences are SGHTA and FQGNSA. The CDR3 has 13 amino acids. The V end lost 9 bases, the J end lost 4 bases, and 13 bases lay between the germline ends. DNA of the CDR3: TGTGCCAGGATGACGAGGCTGGGAAACACCATATATTTT. It specifies CARMTRLGNTIYF.

V is TRBV20-1 and J is TRBJ1-3; perhaps TRBD1 as D (5 bases). V was shortened by 4 bases and J by 0 bases, with 10 bases between the two germline ends. CDR1 is DFQATT, CDR2 SNEGSKA, per germline (reference sequence). The CDR3 covers 14 residues. The CDR3 here is CSATRQSSGNTIYF. The CDR3 DNA reads TGCAGTGCTACTCGACAGAGCTCTGGAAACACCATATATTTT.

There are a few counts of this clonotype. The rearrangement links TRBV7-9 to TRBJ2-6; D remains unclear. V dropped 1 base and J dropped 0 bases, with 10 bases sitting between them. Germline V lookup: CDR1 SEHNR, CDR2 FQNEAQ (reference sequence). The CDR3 contains 17 residues. The CDR3 region has the DNA TGTGCCAGCAGCTTAGGGCACTCCTTCTCTGGGGCCAACGTCCTGACTTTC. Translation: CASSLGHSFSGANVLTF.

The V call is TRBV6-1, the J call TRBJ1-1; maybe TRBD1 (5 bases). The CDR3 runs to 13 residues. V was cut by 7 bases and J by 8 bases, with 17 bases left in between. CDR1 and CDR2 from the germline V gene are MNHNS and SASEGT. The CDR3 region is CASTTGLRDEAFF. The CDR3 DNA reads TGTGCCAGCACCACAGGCCTCAGGGACGAAGCTTTCTTT.

Only a few counts were recorded for this clonotype. The V and J genes are TRBV20-1 and TRBJ1-2; the D gene is possibly TRBD1 (5 bases). The ends were cut back, 5 bases at V and 5 bases at J, with 18 bases in the middle. The CDR3 is 14 amino acids. Germline V gives CDR1 DFQATT, CDR2 SNEGSKA (reference sequence). CDR3 protein: CSAPRPGRKYGYTF. CDR3 nucleotide sequence: TGCAGTGCTCCCCGCCCGGGACGGAAATATGGCTACACCTTC.

This clonotype occurred a few times. The chain is built from TRBV4-2 and TRBJ1-1; the D is unclear. The CDR3 spans 14 residues. Trimming took 4 bases from V and 4 from J, leaving 13 bases between them. The germline CDR1 and CDR2 sequences are LGHNA and YNFKEQ. The CDR3 protein is CASSLSGSGTEAFF. CDR3 bases: TGTGCCAGCAGCCTGAGTGGTTCAGGCACTGAAGCTTTCTTT.

This clonotype was detected many times. J is TRBJ2-5 and V is TRBV12-3 or TRBV12-4; possible D gene TRBD1, 5 bases. The CDR3 loop spans 14 amino acids. The V and J ends lost 5 bases and 4 bases respectively, with 14 bases between them. This chain's CDR3 is CASSPQGRAETQYF. The DNA for the CDR3 is TGTGCCAGCAGTCCCCAGGGTAGGGCAGAGACCCAGTACTTC.

V gene TRBV2 combines with J gene TRBJ1-2; D is unclear. The V end was cut by 4 bases, the J end by 4 bases, with 16 bases between. CDR3 length: 15 residues. CDR1 and CDR2 from the germline V gene are SNHLY and FYNNEI. The CDR3 is CASSAGRAPSYGYTF. CDR3 in DNA: TGTGCCAGCAGTGCCGGGCGGGCACCCTCCTATGGCTACACCTTC.

This clonotype was picked up a small number of times. The chain employs TRBV5-5 and TRBJ1-5, with D unresolved. Deletions cut 5 bases from V and 2 bases from J, with 11 bases between. Germline V lookup: CDR1 SGHKS, CDR2 YYEKEE (reference sequence). This CDR3 spans 14 amino acids. The CDR3 nucleotides are TGTGCCAGCAGTTCTTTATGGGGCAATCAGCCCCAGCATTTT. This codes for CASSSLWGNQPQHF.

The genes are TRBV6-2 or TRBV6-3 and TRBJ1-6, with D perhaps TRBD1 (5 bases). The CDR3 consists of 12 residues. V gave up 8 bases and J gave up 9 bases, with 11 bases separating them. In germline, CDR1 is MNHEY, CDR2 SVGEGT. Written as DNA, the CDR3 is TGTGCCAGCGCGGGGCCAGGTTCACCCCTCCACTTT. Residues: CASAGPGSPLHF.

The V call is TRBV19, the J call TRBJ1-6, with D perhaps TRBD1 (6 bases). Looked up from germline, CDR1 is LNHDA and CDR2 is SQIVND (reference sequence). The CDR3 is 14 amino acids. The V gene lost 3 bases and the J gene lost 7 bases, with 10 bases spanning the gap. The CDR3: CASSISGQNSPLHF. The CDR3, as DNA: TGTGCCAGTAGTATCTCAGGACAGAATTCACCCCTCCACTTT.

This chain uses TRBV29-1 with TRBJ1-1; no definite D call. V lost 6 bases and J 0 bases, leaving 5 bases between the germline ends. Germline lookup yields CDR1 SQVTM and CDR2 ANQGSEA. CDR3 size: 11 residues. CDR3 bases: TGCAGCGTCGACATGAACACTGAAGCTTTCTTT. This encodes CSVDMNTEAFF.

This clonotype has at least ten counts. Because the CDR3 is missing its conserved closing phenylalanine or tryptophan, this is likely a read error. It is unclear where the CDR3 begins or ends on the DNA, so no DNA is shown, and the CDR3 is as TCRdb lists it. The chain joins TRBV20-1 to TRBJ2-7; the listed D gene, TRBD2, was not tested against the DNA. The V gene's germline CDR1 is DFQATT and CDR2 SNEGSKA (reference sequence). The CDR3 totals 10 residues, both ends included. The CDR3 sequence: CSARVGGGTL.

Ten or more counts support this clonotype. V usage is TRBV12-3 or TRBV12-4 and J usage is TRBJ1-5; TRBD1 is a possible D gene (5 bases). V gave up 7 bases and J gave up 2 bases, with 27 bases separating them. This CDR3 region has 19 residues. The CDR3 DNA follows: TGTGCCAGCACCGATCCCGCTGCAGGGTACACATCAGGCAATCAGCCCCAGCATTTT. Its protein is CASTDPAAGYTSGNQPQHF.

The chain uses TRBV7-6 and TRBJ1-4; D remains unclear. Between the trimmed V and J ends, which lost 1 base and 0 bases, there was a span of 6 bases. The CDR3 is 15 residues long. CDR1 and CDR2 from the germline V gene are SGHVS and FNYEAQ. The CDR3 protein is CASSLEGSTNEKLFF. The DNA of the CDR3 is TGTGCCAGCAGCTTAGAAGGGTCAACTAATGAAAAACTGTTTTTT.

This clonotype has just a few counts. The chain has TRBV2 and TRBJ2-1; 8 bases fit TRBD1. The CDR3 is 12 amino acids. V lost 4 bases, J lost 12 bases, and 5 bases stayed unmatched. From germline, CDR1 is SNHLY and CDR2 FYNNEI. As DNA, the CDR3 is TGTGCCAGCAGTGTTGACAGGGGACGGCAGTTCTTC. It yields the protein CASSVDRGRQFF.

V and J are TRBV19 and TRBJ2-2; 9 bases map to TRBD1. Germline V gene lookup returns CDR1 LNHDA and CDR2 SQIVND (reference sequence). With V trimmed by 5 bases and J by 5 bases, 6 bases remained unmatched. This CDR3 has 15 amino acids. This CDR3 is CASSFGTGITGELFF. CDR3 bases: TGTGCCAGTAGTTTCGGGACAGGGATAACCGGGGAGCTGTTTTTT.